The present T cell receptor beta chain was sequenced within a study of blood T cell repertoires in COVID-19. Study-level information: PBMCs, B-cell-depleted T cells, or T cells provided the cDNA or gDNA that made up the material.

Under the authors' procedure: Estimates of nucleated cell counts were drawn from the amplification of reference gene primers. Sequencing used immunoSEQ multiplex PCR; TCRdb keeps in-frame clones, though not all of them. For V, J and clone size, that table is used; D and trimming come from the DNA. The sample holds roughly 220,000 clones, 85% to 90% seen once. Residents of approximately 25 US areas, aged roughly 18 to 89 years, made up the participants. Each participant's cohort was designated according to participant-reported clinical history. CDR3 size: 13 residues. CDR1 and CDR2 from the germline V gene are SGHRS and YFSETQ. Trimming took 3 bases from V and 2 from J, leaving 6 bases between them. The sample holds a few counts of this clone.

Sequenced: PBMCs or T cells enriched from blood (not recorded which). The chain couples TRBV5-1 to TRBJ1-3; no clear D. The TCR was taken from a woman under 30 in a cohort exposed to, infected with or recovered from COVID-19 (not recorded which). CDR3 sequence reads: CASSSGTGNTIYF. The CDR3 DNA is TGCGCCAGCAGCTCAGGAACTGGAAACACCATATATTTT.